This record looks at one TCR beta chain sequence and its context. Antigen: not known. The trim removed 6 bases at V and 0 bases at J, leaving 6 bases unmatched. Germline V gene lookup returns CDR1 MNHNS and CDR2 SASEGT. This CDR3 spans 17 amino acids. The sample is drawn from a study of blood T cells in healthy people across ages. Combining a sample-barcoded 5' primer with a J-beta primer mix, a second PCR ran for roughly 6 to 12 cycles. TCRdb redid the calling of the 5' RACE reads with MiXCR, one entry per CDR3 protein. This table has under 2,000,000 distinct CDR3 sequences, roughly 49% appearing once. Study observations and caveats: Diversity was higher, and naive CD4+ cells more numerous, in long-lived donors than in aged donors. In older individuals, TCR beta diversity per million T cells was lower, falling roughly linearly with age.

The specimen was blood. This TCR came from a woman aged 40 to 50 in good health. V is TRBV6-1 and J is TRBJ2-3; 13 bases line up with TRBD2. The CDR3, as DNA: TGTGCCAGCAGCCGGACTAGCGGGGGCCTTAGCACAGATACGCAGTATTTT. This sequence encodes CASSRTSGGLSTDTQYF.